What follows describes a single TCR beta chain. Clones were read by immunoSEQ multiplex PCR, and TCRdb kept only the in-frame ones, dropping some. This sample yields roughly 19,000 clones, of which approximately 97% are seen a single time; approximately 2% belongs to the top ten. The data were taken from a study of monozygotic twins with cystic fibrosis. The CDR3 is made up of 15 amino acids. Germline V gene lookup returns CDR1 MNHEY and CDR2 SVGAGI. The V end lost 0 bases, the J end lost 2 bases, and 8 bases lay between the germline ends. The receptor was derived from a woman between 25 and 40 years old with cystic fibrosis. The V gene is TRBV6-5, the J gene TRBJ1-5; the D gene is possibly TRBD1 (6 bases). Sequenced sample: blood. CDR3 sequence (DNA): TGTGCCAGCAGTTACTCGGGGGGCGGCAATCAGCCCCAGCATTTT. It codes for CASSYSGGGNQPQHF.